This T cell receptor beta chain was sequenced during a study of cytomegalovirus exposure and HLA in healthy donors. Study-wide points: When a later analysis compared HLA-associated TCR beta chains with equally common others, the HLA-associated chains turned out to be more clonally expanded and to have lower generation probabilities. Across HLA loci, a later analysis found differing TCR association rates, with DRB1 most and HLA-C fewest. Prior analysis indicated that the majority of TCR beta V segments exhibited productivity approximately 87% or approximately 30% of the time.

In germline, CDR1 is SSHAT, CDR2 FNYEAQ (reference sequence). This CDR3 is built from 14 residues. Comment on this clone: Its matching antigen is unknown. A read error may account for a junction end that differs from germline.

The PCR had 60 Vbeta and 13 Jbeta primers. Clones were read by immunoSEQ multiplex PCR, and TCRdb kept only the in-frame ones, dropping some. The table has 100,000 to 150,000 clones, approximately 82% seen once. The genes are TRBV7-7 and TRBJ2-7, with a possible D match to TRBD1 (6 bases). Sequenced input: PBMCs. This receptor was taken from a boy between 2 and 10 years old in good health and CMV-seronegative. The CDR3 bases are TGTGCTAGCAGCTCCGGGACACTCCCCTACGAGCAGTACTTC. Translated, it gives CASSSGTLPYEQYF. The whole variable domain, filled in from reference TRBV7-7 and TRBJ2-7, reads GAGVSQSPRYKVTKRGQDVTLRCDPISSHATLYWYQQALGQGPEFLTYFNYEAQPDKSGLPSDRFSAERPEGSISTLTIQRTEQRDSAMYRCASSSGTLPYEQYFGPGTRLTVT.